A single sample gave rise to the 28 T cell receptor beta chains below, sequenced in a study of cytomegalovirus exposure and HLA in healthy donors. The PCR used 60 Vbeta and 13 Jbeta primers. The assay was immunoSEQ multiplex PCR, and TCRdb's table has in-frame clones only and misses some. The repertoire has 150,000 or so clones, 74% of them found once; the top ten carry roughly 4.5%. Sequencing was done on a sample of PBMCs. The receptor source for this set is a man aged 18 to 30 in good health and CMV-seropositive.

The rearrangement joins TRBV7-2 to TRBJ1-5; D unclear. The germline CDR1 and CDR2 sequences are SGHTA and FQGNSA. V gave up 4 bases and J gave up 1 base, with 11 bases separating them. The CDR3 sequence is 15 residues long. The CDR3 loop is CASSSDKSSNQPQHF. CDR3 nucleotides: TGTGCCAGCAGCTCTGACAAGTCGAGCAATCAGCCCCAGCATTTT. The full variable domain, in which reference TRBV7-2 and TRBJ1-5 provide the parts outside the CDR3, is GAGVSQSPSNKVTEKGKDVELRCDPISGHTALYWYRQSLGQGLEFLIYFQGNSAPDKSGLPSDRFSAERTGGSVSTLTIQRTQQEDSAVYLCASSSDKSSNQPQHFGDGTRLSIL.

The chain links TRBV10-3 to TRBJ1-5; 7 nucleotides match TRBD1. This CDR3 has 13 residues. The V gene's germline CDR1 is ENHRY and CDR2 SYGVKD. V was clipped by 8 bases and J by 4 bases; unmatched bases: 5. Written as DNA, the CDR3 is TGTGCCATCGGGGAGACAGGGAATCAGCCCCAGCATTTT. Translated: CAIGETGNQPQHF.

The V gene is TRBV5-4, the J gene TRBJ1-1; D remains unclear. This CDR3 region has 13 residues. Trimming took off 1 base at V and 2 bases at J, with 6 bases between the two ends. In germline, CDR1 is SGHNT, CDR2 YYREEE (reference sequence). CDR3: CASSLPLNTEAFF. In nucleotides, the CDR3 is TGTGCCAGCAGCTTGCCACTAAACACTGAAGCTTTCTTT.

A single count supports this clone. J is TRBJ1-5 and V is TRBV6-5; D gene uncertain. The CDR3 length is 14 residues. The germline V and J ends were trimmed by 5 bases and 1 base, with 9 bases remaining between them. CDR1 and CDR2 from the germline V gene are MNHEY and SVGAGI. In nucleotides, the CDR3 is TGTGCCAGCAGTCGGGGTATAAGCAATCAGCCCCAGCATTTT. Translation: CASSRGISNQPQHF.

The chain has TRBV20-1 and TRBJ1-2; no clear D gene. V lost 7 bases and J lost 4, with 10 bases in between. The CDR3 has 11 residues. Germline V lookup: CDR1 DFQATT, CDR2 SNEGSKA (reference sequence). The DNA of the CDR3 is TGCAGTGGGTACAGATCCTATGGCTACACCTTC. Its protein product is CSGYRSYGYTF.

This CDR3 reads CASSDGQTYEQYF. Written as DNA, the CDR3 is TGTGCCAGCAGCGACGGACAGACCTACGAGCAGTACTTC. The chain has TRBV9 and TRBJ2-7; perhaps TRBD1 as D (6 bases). The CDR3 covers 13 residues. CDR1 SGDLS and CDR2 YYNGEE come from the germline V gene. Trimming stripped 3 bases from V and 2 bases from J, with 9 bases between.

The gene calls are TRBV27 and TRBJ2-5; 9 positions match TRBD1. The germline gives CDR1 MNHEY, CDR2 SMNVEV (reference sequence). Trimming removed 7 bases from V and 5 bases from J; junction bases left unmatched: 5. The CDR3 is 13 amino acids. The CDR3, as DNA: TGTGCCAGCAACAGGGGGCCCGGGGAGACCCAGTACTTC. The encoded protein is CASNRGPGETQYF.

The chain combines TRBV4-2 with TRBJ2-7, with TRBD2 identical over 7 bases. In germline, CDR1 is LGHNA, CDR2 YNFKEQ. V trimming: 1 base; J trimming: 4 bases; junction bases outside the gene matches: 4. The CDR3 is 14 residues long. For the CDR3, the DNA is TGTGCCAGCAGCCAAGTTGACGGGGGGTACGAGCAGTACTTC. Translation gives CASSQVDGGYEQYF.

In this sample, this clone turned up a few times. The chain combines TRBV5-1 with TRBJ2-7; D uncertain. The germline V and J ends were trimmed by 0 bases and 3 bases, with 7 bases remaining between them. The V gene's germline CDR1 is SGHRS and CDR2 YFSETQ. The CDR3 spans 13 residues. The chain's CDR3 is CASSLGQDYEQYF. The CDR3 bases are TGCGCCAGCAGCTTGGGGCAGGACTACGAGCAGTACTTC.

The chain uses TRBV9 and TRBJ1-1, with 9 bases identical to TRBD1. Trimming at V came to 0 bases and at J to 4 bases, leaving 4 bases not matched to a gene. The CDR3 totals 15 residues. In germline, CDR1 is SGDLS, CDR2 YYNGEE. CDR3 in DNA: TGTGCCAGCAGCGTAGTGGGGACAGGGTTCACTGAAGCTTTCTTT. This codes for CASSVVGTGFTEAFF.

V usage is TRBV28 and J usage is TRBJ1-2, with a possible D match to TRBD1 (6 bases). Germline loops: CDR1 MDHEN, CDR2 SYDVKM. Deletions cut 6 bases from V and 3 bases from J, with 8 bases between. This CDR3 is built from 12 residues. The CDR3: CASRSGDYGYTF. CDR3 bases: TGTGCCAGCAGGTCAGGGGACTATGGCTACACCTTC.

The genes are TRBV7-9 and TRBJ1-1; TRBD1 matches at 11 bases. Per the germline V gene, CDR1 is SEHNR and CDR2 is FQNEAQ (reference sequence). Trimming at V came to 5 bases and at J to 2 bases, leaving 10 bases not matched to a gene. The CDR3 spans 17 residues. The CDR3 reads CASSQIWDRGRNTEAFF. In nucleotides, the CDR3 is TGTGCCAGCAGCCAGATATGGGACAGGGGGAGAAACACTGAAGCTTTCTTT.

The chain has TRBV28 and TRBJ2-3; maybe TRBD1 (6 bases). Germline assignment: CDR1 MDHEN and CDR2 SYDVKM. CDR3 length: 15 residues. V was pared by 7 bases and J by 0 bases, with 14 bases between. This CDR3 reads CASNGETGSTDTQYF. CDR3 coding DNA: TGTGCCAGCAATGGCGAGACAGGCAGCACAGATACGCAGTATTTT. The full variable domain, its missing parts supplied by reference TRBV28 and TRBJ2-3, is DVKVTQSSRYLVKRTGEKVFLECVQDMDHENMFWYRQDPGLGLRLIYFSYDVKMKEKGDIPEGYSVSREKKERFSLILESASTNQTSMYLCASNGETGSTDTQYFGPGTRLTVL.

The gene calls are TRBV29-1 and TRBJ2-1, with 7 bases identical to TRBD2. V was pared by 1 base and J by 7 bases, with 22 bases of the junction left unmatched. Germline lookup yields CDR1 SQVTM and CDR2 ANQGSEA. This CDR3 is 19 amino acids long. Written as DNA, the CDR3 is TGCAGCGTTGAAGCGGTTCCGTTGGGCGGGAGTGGTCGTAGGAATGAGCAGTTCTTC. Its protein product is CSVEAVPLGGSGRRNEQFF.

The chain is built from TRBV2 and TRBJ2-5; TRBD1 is a possible D gene (5 bases). V was cut by 9 bases and J by 2 bases, with 13 bases left in between. The CDR3 has 13 amino acids. Germline V gene sequence: CDR1 SNHLY, CDR2 FYNNEI. Here the CDR3 DNA reads TGTGCCAGGGGGCCCAACATTCAAGAGACCCAGTACTTC. Translated: CARGPNIQETQYF.

The V call is TRBV19, the J call TRBJ2-7, with 8 positions matching TRBD1. This CDR3 is built from 13 residues. Germline V gene lookup returns CDR1 LNHDA and CDR2 SQIVND (reference sequence). V trimming: 6 bases; J trimming: 5 bases; junction bases outside the gene matches: 6. The CDR3 DNA sequence: TGTGCCAGTAGCCGGGACAGGATAAACGAGCAGTACTTC. As protein: CASSRDRINEQYF.

This sequence joins TRBV6-1 and TRBJ2-1; maybe TRBD1 (5 bases). V lost 6 bases and J lost 3, with 15 bases in between. There are 15 residues in the CDR3. Germline lookup yields CDR1 MNHNS and CDR2 SASEGT. The CDR3 is CASSSGPSSYNEQFF. CDR3 bases: TGTGCCAGCAGCTCAGGGCCCTCGAGCTACAATGAGCAGTTCTTC.

The chain recombines TRBV15 with TRBJ1-1; possible D gene TRBD1, 5 bases. Germline V CDR1 and CDR2: LNHNV, YYDKDF (reference sequence). The CDR3 runs to 16 residues. Trimming shortened V by 1 base and J by 4 bases, and 16 bases separated the two germline ends. CDR3 amino acids: CATSRVQGRGVTEAFF. In DNA form, the CDR3 reads TGTGCCACCAGCAGAGTTCAGGGACGGGGGGTCACTGAAGCTTTCTTT.

The chain recombines TRBV11-3 with TRBJ2-3; TRBD2 is a possible D gene (7 bases). Trimming removed 5 bases at V and 4 bases at J, with 10 bases between. From germline, CDR1 is SGHNT and CDR2 YENEEA. The CDR3 runs 13 residues. The CDR3 DNA reads as TGTGCCAGCAGCCGGGGGGCCCCAGATACGCAGTATTTT. As protein: CASSRGAPDTQYF.

The gene calls are TRBV7-3 and TRBJ2-7; 8 bases match TRBD2. V lost 0 bases to trimming and J lost 2 bases; unmatched junction nucleotides: 12. Germline V lookup: CDR1 SGHTA, CDR2 FQGTGA. The CDR3 totals 18 residues. CDR3: CASSLTLRGGRTPYEQYF. The CDR3 DNA reads TGTGCCAGCAGCTTAACGTTAAGGGGCGGGAGGACCCCCTACGAGCAGTACTTC.

V usage is TRBV29-1 and J usage is TRBJ2-7; maybe TRBD2 (6 bases). Per the germline V gene, CDR1 is SQVTM and CDR2 is ANQGSEA. Trimming shortened V by 4 bases and J by 5 bases, and 12 bases separated the two germline ends. This CDR3 has 12 amino acids. In DNA, the CDR3 is TGCAGCGTTGTTACTAGCCCCCACGAGCAGTACTTC. It yields the protein CSVVTSPHEQYF.

The chain links TRBV4-2 to TRBJ1-1; D not resolved. CDR3 length: 12 residues. Trimming cost V 3 bases and J 8 bases, with 10 bases left between them. The germline V gene has CDR1 LGHNA and CDR2 YNFKEQ. The CDR3 DNA follows: TGTGCCAGCAGCCAGACAATAGGCGAAGCTTTCTTT. The encoded protein is CASSQTIGEAFF.

The gene calls are TRBV29-1 and TRBJ1-3, with TRBD1 identical over 8 bases. Germline loops: CDR1 SQVTM, CDR2 ANQGSEA. The ends lost 6 bases at V and 5 bases at J; junction bases unmatched: 6. This CDR3 region has 13 residues. The CDR3 DNA follows: TGCAGCGTCCTTGACAGGGGTCGAAACACCATATATTTT. It specifies CSVLDRGRNTIYF.

Points on this clone: The sample has other DNA sequences that encode this CDR3 too. This sequence joins TRBV5-1 and TRBJ1-1; D call uncertain. V was shortened by 5 bases and J by 5 bases, with 10 bases between the two germline ends. Germline assignment: CDR1 SGHRS and CDR2 YFSETQ. This CDR3 is built from 12 residues. Written as DNA, the CDR3 is TGCGCCAGCAGTTCATGGGAGACTGAAGCTTTCTTT. It specifies CASSSWETEAFF.

The V call is TRBV7-2, the J call TRBJ2-1, with 8 bases lining up with TRBD2. The CDR3 is 14 amino acids. Per germline, CDR1 SGHTA and CDR2 FQGNSA. With 5 bases clipped from V and 2 bases from J, the junction kept 2 bases outside the gene matches. CDR3 sequence (DNA): TGTGCCAGCAGCACGGGGGGGACCTACAATGAGCAGTTCTTC. It codes for CASSTGGTYNEQFF.

This chain uses TRBV6-6 with TRBJ2-7; 8 bases fit TRBD1. The CDR3 has 16 residues. Looked up from germline, CDR1 is MNHNY and CDR2 is SVGAGI (reference sequence). Trimming took 5 bases from V and 3 from J; bases not matched to a gene: 12. The chain's CDR3 is CASSPRLGTGGYEQYF. Here the CDR3 DNA reads TGTGCCAGCAGTCCACGCCTCGGGACAGGAGGCTACGAGCAGTACTTC.

The V call is TRBV29-1, the J call TRBJ2-7; no firm D call. This CDR3 comprises 11 residues. Trimming took off 5 bases at V and 2 bases at J, with 7 bases between the two ends. CDR1 and CDR2 (germline): SQVTM, ANQGSEA. The CDR3 DNA follows: TGCAGCGTTTTAGGAGCCTACGAGCAGTACTTC. It codes for CSVLGAYEQYF.

The chain has TRBV4-3 and TRBJ1-2; a possible D gene is TRBD1 (5 bases). This CDR3 region has 15 residues. Germline V gene lookup returns CDR1 LGHNA and CDR2 YSLEER. Trimming cost V 0 bases and J 2 bases, with 10 bases left between them. The CDR3 DNA sequence: TGCGCCAGCAGCCAAGATCGGGCAGGGAACTATGGCTACACCTTC. Amino acid sequence: CASSQDRAGNYGYTF.